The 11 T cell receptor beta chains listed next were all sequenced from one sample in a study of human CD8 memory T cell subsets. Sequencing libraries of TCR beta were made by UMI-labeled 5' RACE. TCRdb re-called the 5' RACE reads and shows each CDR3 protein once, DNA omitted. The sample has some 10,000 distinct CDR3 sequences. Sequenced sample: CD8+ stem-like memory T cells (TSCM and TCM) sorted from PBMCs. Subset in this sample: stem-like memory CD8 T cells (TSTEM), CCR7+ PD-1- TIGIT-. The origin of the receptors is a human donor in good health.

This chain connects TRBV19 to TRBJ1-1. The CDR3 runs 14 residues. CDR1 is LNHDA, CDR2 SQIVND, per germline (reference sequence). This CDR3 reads CASSIDPGNTEAFF.

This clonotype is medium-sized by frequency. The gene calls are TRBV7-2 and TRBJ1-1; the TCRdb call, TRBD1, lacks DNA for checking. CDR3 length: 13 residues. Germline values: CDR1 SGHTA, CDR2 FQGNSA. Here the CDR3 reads CASSLSGGTEAFF. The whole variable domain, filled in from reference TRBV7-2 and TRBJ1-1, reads GAGVSQSPSNKVTEKGKDVELRCDPISGHTALYWYRQSLGQGLEFLIYFQGNSAPDKSGLPSDRFSAERTGGSVSTLTIQRTQQEDSAVYLCASSLSGGTEAFFGQGTRLTVV.

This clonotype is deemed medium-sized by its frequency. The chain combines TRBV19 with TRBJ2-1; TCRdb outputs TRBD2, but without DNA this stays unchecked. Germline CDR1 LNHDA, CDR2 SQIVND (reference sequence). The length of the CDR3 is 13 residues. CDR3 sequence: CASRELADNEQFF.

The chain's CDR3 is CASTPGMNTEAFF. This sequence joins TRBV16 and TRBJ1-1. Germline V gene lookup returns CDR1 KGHSY and CDR2 FQNENV. CDR3 length: 13 residues.

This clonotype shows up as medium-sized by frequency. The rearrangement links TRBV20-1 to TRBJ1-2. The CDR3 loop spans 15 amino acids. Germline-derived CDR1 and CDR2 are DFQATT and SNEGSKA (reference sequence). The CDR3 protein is CSARDGRGYNYGYTF.

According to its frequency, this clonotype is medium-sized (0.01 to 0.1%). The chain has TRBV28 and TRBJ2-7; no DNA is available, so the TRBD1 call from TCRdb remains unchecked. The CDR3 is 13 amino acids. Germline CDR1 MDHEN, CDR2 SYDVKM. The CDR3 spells CASSLRQGGEQYF.

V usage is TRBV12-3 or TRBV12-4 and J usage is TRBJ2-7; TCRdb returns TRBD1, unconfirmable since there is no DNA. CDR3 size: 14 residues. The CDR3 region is CASSPPDRAYEQYF.

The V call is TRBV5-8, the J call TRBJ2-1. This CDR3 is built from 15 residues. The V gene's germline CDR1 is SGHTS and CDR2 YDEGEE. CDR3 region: CASSLDRGGYNEQFF.

The CDR3 here is CASSYSASGFYEQYF. The chain recombines TRBV6-5 with TRBJ2-7; TCRdb's D call, TRBD2, is unchecked because there is no DNA. Per the germline V gene, CDR1 is MNHEY and CDR2 is SVGAGI. The CDR3 has 15 amino acids.

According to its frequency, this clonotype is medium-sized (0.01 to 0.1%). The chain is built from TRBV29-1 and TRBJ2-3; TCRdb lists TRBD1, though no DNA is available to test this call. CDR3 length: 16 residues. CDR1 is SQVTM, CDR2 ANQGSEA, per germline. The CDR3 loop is CSVGLMDGGVGDTQYF.

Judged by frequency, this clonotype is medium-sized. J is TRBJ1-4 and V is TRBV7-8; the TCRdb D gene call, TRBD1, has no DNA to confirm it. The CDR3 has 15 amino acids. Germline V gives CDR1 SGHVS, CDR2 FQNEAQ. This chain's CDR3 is CASSPETGIDEKLFF.